This is a list of T cell receptor beta chains from one sample in a study of CD8 T cells in Susac syndrome. Using its own MiXCR run on the immunoSEQ multiplex PCR reads, TCRdb lists one record per CDR3 protein. This sample has roughly 180,000 distinct CDR3 sequences; about 94% occur once, and the top ten carry around 0.1%. Input material: CD4+ T cells from PBMCs. All receptors derive from a human donor with Susac syndrome. Both conserved end residues are part of each CDR3. A D gene is named only where the DNA matches it firmly. Size is omitted from some rows. Given values are once, few, many or a class for expanded clones.

CATSRDTTRGGYTF	TGTGCCACCAGCAGAGATACTACAAGGGGTGGCTACACCTTC	.	TRBV15	TRBJ1-2	.
CAWSVRQRNQPQHF	TGTGCCTGGAGTGTTCGACAGCGCAATCAGCCCCAGCATTTT	.	TRBV30	TRBJ1-5	.
CASSGQPNYGYTF	TGTGCCAGCTCTGGCCAGCCCAACTATGGCTACACCTTC	.	TRBV7-2	TRBJ1-2	.
CSARTGIKAKNIQYF	TGCAGTGCTAGAACAGGGATCAAGGCCAAAAACATTCAGTACTTC	.	TRBV20-1	TRBJ2-4	.
CASSIRQGATGELFF	TGTGCCAGCAGCATCCGACAGGGGGCGACCGGGGAGCTGTTTTTT	TRBD1	TRBV11-1	TRBJ2-2	.
CASSFAGGQETQYF	TGTGCCAGCAGCTTTGCCGGCGGGCAAGAGACCCAGTACTTC	.	TRBV5-4	TRBJ2-5	.
CASSQDEKLFF	TGTGCCAGCAGCCAGGATGAAAAACTGTTTTTT	.	TRBV28	TRBJ1-4	.
CASSPGQPQETQYF	TGCGCCAGCAGCCCAGGACAGCCCCAAGAGACCCAGTACTTC	.	TRBV5-1	TRBJ2-5	.
CASSTGTSVNTEAFF	TGTGCCAGCAGCACTGGGACATCTGTGAACACTGAAGCTTTCTTT	.	TRBV5-4	TRBJ1-1	once
CATAGGRISYNEQFF	TGTGCCACCGCCGGCGGGAGAATCTCCTACAATGAGCAGTTCTTC	TRBD2	TRBV2	TRBJ2-1	.
CASSPLAGTGDTQYF	TGTGCCAGCTCACCATTAGCGGGAACAGGGGATACGCAGTATTTT	TRBD2	TRBV18	TRBJ2-3	.
CASSLERRRDTQYF	TGTGCCAGCAGTTTGGAGAGAAGGAGAGATACGCAGTATTTT	.	TRBV12-3/TRBV12-4	TRBJ2-3	.
CAWSVGRGGQETQYF	TGTGCCTGGAGTGTCGGCAGGGGAGGGCAAGAGACCCAGTACTTC	.	TRBV30	TRBJ2-5	.
CASSLMGLEAFF	TGTGCCAGCAGTCTGATGGGCCTTGAAGCTTTCTTT	.	TRBV5-6	TRBJ1-1	.
CASRKRGPGELFF	TGTGCCAGCAGGAAAAGGGGGCCCGGGGAGCTGTTTTTT	TRBD1	TRBV12-3/TRBV12-4	TRBJ2-2	.
CASSSANYKVSSQHF	TGTGCCAGCAGTTCGGCCAACTACAAGGTCTCGTCCCAGCATTTT	.	TRBV12-3/TRBV12-4	TRBJ1-5	.
CSAGAGSSSGANVLTF	TGCAGTGCAGGAGCGGGGTCGAGCTCTGGGGCCAACGTCCTGACTTTC	TRBD2	TRBV20-1	TRBJ2-6	.
CASDPRDRRGYTF	TGTGCCAGCGATCCCCGGGACAGGCGGGGCTACACCTTC	TRBD1	TRBV12-3/TRBV12-4	TRBJ1-2	.
CSANRYQETQYF	TGCAGTGCTAACAGGTACCAAGAGACCCAGTACTTC	.	TRBV20-1	TRBJ2-5	.
CASRGGRNYGYTF	TGTGCCAGCAGGGGGGGGCGCAACTATGGCTACACCTTC	.	TRBV6-5	TRBJ1-2	.
CSARDLPARGSGTEAFF	TGCAGTGCTAGAGATCTCCCCGCGAGAGGTTCTGGGACTGAAGCTTTCTTT	.	TRBV20-1	TRBJ1-1	.
CSAALWEAGELFF	TGCAGTGCTGCCCTGTGGGAGGCCGGGGAGCTGTTTTTT	.	TRBV20-1	TRBJ2-2	.
CSVAHTLGNTIYF	TGCAGCGTTGCTCACACACTTGGAAACACCATATATTTT	.	TRBV29-1	TRBJ1-3	.
CSAPRRNTEAFF	TGCAGTGCCCCGAGGAGGAACACTGAAGCTTTCTTT	.	TRBV20-1	TRBJ1-1	.